The rows below give T cell receptor beta chains drawn from one sample of a study of blood T cells in healthy people across ages. TCRdb ran MiXCR on the 5' RACE reads and lists one entry per CDR3 protein. In the table there are around 2 million distinct CDR3 sequences, 39% of which are singletons. Sequenced: blood. All receptors derive from a human donor in good health. CDR3s include the opening cysteine and the closing phenylalanine or tryptophan. The D gene is left open where the match is weak. The size entry is marked missing in some rows and otherwise reads once, few, many or a size class.

V gene: TRBV4-3
J gene: TRBJ1-3
D gene: NA
clone size: NA
CDR3 DNA: TGCGCCAGCAGCCAAGATCTGGCCTCTATCTCTGGAAACACCATATATTTT
CDR3 protein: CASSQDLASISGNTIYF

V gene: TRBV19
J gene: TRBJ1-2
D gene: NA
clone size: NA
CDR3 DNA: TGTGCCAGTAGTATTGCCCAGGTCTATGGCTACACCTTC
CDR3 protein: CASSIAQVYGYTF

V gene: TRBV7-9
J gene: TRBJ2-3
D gene: NA
clone size: NA
CDR3 DNA: TGTGCCAGCAGCTCTTTGGGGCGGTCCACAGATACGCAGTATTTT
CDR3 protein: CASSSLGRSTDTQYF

V gene: TRBV10-3
J gene: TRBJ1-4
D gene: NA
clone size: few
CDR3 DNA: TGTGCCATCCGACCTGCAACAGGGTTAGGTGAAAAACTGTTTTTT
CDR3 protein: CAIRPATGLGEKLFF

V gene: TRBV7-2
J gene: TRBJ2-3
D gene: TRBD1
clone size: many
CDR3 DNA: TGTGCCAGCAGCTCCCCGCGACAGGGATTCACAGATACGCAGTATTTT
CDR3 protein: CASSSPRQGFTDTQYF

V gene: TRBV7-8
J gene: TRBJ1-5
D gene: NA
clone size: NA
CDR3 DNA: TGTGCCAGCAGCCACCTCAAAGGGGCGAGTAAGCTTGAGCCCCAGCATTTT
CDR3 protein: CASSHLKGASKLEPQHF

V gene: TRBV20-1
J gene: TRBJ1-1
D gene: NA
clone size: few
CDR3 DNA: TGCAGTGCTAGAGATGTAGGGAGGGTAGGTACTGAAGCTTTCTTT
CDR3 protein: CSARDVGRVGTEAFF

V gene: TRBV2
J gene: TRBJ1-5
D gene: NA
clone size: once
CDR3 DNA: TGTGCCAGCAGTAATGTGAATCAGCCCCAGCATTTT
CDR3 protein: CASSNVNQPQHF

V gene: TRBV19
J gene: TRBJ1-5
D gene: NA
clone size: NA
CDR3 DNA: TGTGCCAGTAGTGACCTCGAGGGGAGCGCGACACCAAATCAGCCCCAGCATTTT
CDR3 protein: CASSDLEGSATPNQPQHF

V gene: TRBV7-6
J gene: TRBJ2-3
D gene: NA
clone size: NA
CDR3 DNA: TGTGCCAGCAGCACCGGGACGGAGCCCTCAACGCAGTATTTT
CDR3 protein: CASSTGTEPSTQYF

V gene: TRBV6-5
J gene: TRBJ2-1
D gene: TRBD2
clone size: few
CDR3 DNA: TGTGCCAGCAGTTACGCCGTCCGGGGGGTTGGCAATGAGCAGTTCTTC
CDR3 protein: CASSYAVRGVGNEQFF

V gene: TRBV4-1
J gene: TRBJ2-4
D gene: NA
clone size: NA
CDR3 DNA: TGCGCCAGCAGCCAGACTATGATAGGGCAGTACTTC
CDR3 protein: CASSQTMIGQYF

V gene: TRBV20-1
J gene: TRBJ2-3
D gene: NA
clone size: few
CDR3 DNA: TGCAGTGCCGAAGCACAGACGAGCACAGATACGCAGTATTTT
CDR3 protein: CSAEAQTSTDTQYF

V gene: TRBV5-1
J gene: TRBJ2-3
D gene: NA
clone size: few
CDR3 DNA: TGCGCCAGCAGCTTGGGAGAACCTCGCACCGATACGCAGTATTTT
CDR3 protein: CASSLGEPRTDTQYF

V gene: TRBV20-1
J gene: TRBJ2-7
D gene: NA
clone size: NA
CDR3 DNA: TGCAGTGCTAGTTATCTAGAGGGGTACGAGCAGTACTTC
CDR3 protein: CSASYLEGYEQYF

V gene: TRBV15
J gene: TRBJ1-2
D gene: TRBD1
clone size: NA
CDR3 DNA: TGTGCCACCAGCATGGGACAGGGTCCCTATGGCTACACCTTC
CDR3 protein: CATSMGQGPYGYTF

V gene: TRBV27
J gene: TRBJ2-7
D gene: NA
clone size: few
CDR3 DNA: TGTGCCAGCAGTTTCCGGAGATCGCGGCTCTACGAGCAGTACTTC
CDR3 protein: CASSFRRSRLYEQYF

V gene: TRBV11-1
J gene: TRBJ2-7
D gene: NA
clone size: NA
CDR3 DNA: TGTGCCAGCAGCTTGATGGGACCCTACGAGCAGTACTTC
CDR3 protein: CASSLMGPYEQYF

V gene: TRBV25-1
J gene: TRBJ2-3
D gene: NA
clone size: few
CDR3 DNA: TGTGCCAGCAGTCCGGCGTTGACAGATACGCAGTATTTT
CDR3 protein: CASSPALTDTQYF

V gene: TRBV7-2
J gene: TRBJ2-1
D gene: NA
clone size: many
CDR3 DNA: TGTGCCAGCAGCCTCGCCACGCACAATGAGCAGTTCTTC
CDR3 protein: CASSLATHNEQFF

V gene: TRBV3-1
J gene: TRBJ2-7
D gene: TRBD1
clone size: NA
CDR3 DNA: TGTGCCAGCAGCCAAGAATCGTCCGGGACAGTATCTTTAGGCGAGCAGTACTTC
CDR3 protein: CASSQESSGTVSLGEQYF

V gene: TRBV6-5
J gene: TRBJ2-1
D gene: NA
clone size: NA
CDR3 DNA: TGTGCCAGCAGTTACTCGTCGGGCGGGGGCCCATACAATGAGCAGTTCTTC
CDR3 protein: CASSYSSGGGPYNEQFF

V gene: TRBV6-6
J gene: TRBJ1-1
D gene: TRBD1
clone size: few
CDR3 DNA: TGTGCCAGCAGTTATGCAGGGGGCACTGAAGCTTTCTTT
CDR3 protein: CASSYAGGTEAFF

V gene: TRBV20-1
J gene: TRBJ2-7
D gene: TRBD2
clone size: few
CDR3 DNA: TGCAGTGCTAGGGACGGGGGGGCATACGAGCAGTACTTC
CDR3 protein: CSARDGGAYEQYF